These 2 T cell receptor beta chains originate from one sample sequenced in a study of OX40 agonist ivuxolimab in advanced cancers. Clones were sequenced by immunoSEQ multiplex PCR, and TCRdb holds only the in-frame ones, with some missing. This sample has about 45,000 clones, with 80% to 90% found just once. The sample was CD4+ or CD8+ T cells sorted from blood, taken in a trial of the OX40 agonist ivuxolimab. Every receptor here comes from an adult with an advanced solid tumor such as melanoma, head and neck, liver or kidney cancer.

This chain links TRBV2 with TRBJ2-3; 11 bases map to TRBD2. Germline CDR1 and CDR2: SNHLY and FYNNEI. J was trimmed by 2 bases and V by 0 bases; bases with no gene match: 4. The CDR3 runs 17 residues. This chain's CDR3 is CASSEAGTSGITDTQYF. CDR3 DNA sequence: TGTGCCAGCAGTGAAGCTGGGACTAGCGGAATCACAGATACGCAGTATTTT. Full variable domain (remainder filled in from reference TRBV2 and TRBJ2-3): EPEVTQTPSHQVTQMGQEVILRCVPISNHLYFYWYRQILGQKVEFLVSFYNNEISEKSEIFDDQFSVERPDGSNFTLKIRSTKLEDSAMYFCASSEAGTSGITDTQYFGPGTRLTVL.

The chain has TRBV4-3 and TRBJ2-3; 9 bases are a match to TRBD2. The CDR3 is 15 residues long. Germline V gene data show CDR1 as LGHNA and CDR2 as YSLEER. V was pared by 4 bases and J by 2 bases, with 4 bases of the junction left unmatched. This CDR3 reads CASSPERGDTDTQYF. In DNA form, the CDR3 reads TGCGCCAGCAGCCCAGAGCGGGGGGACACAGATACGCAGTATTTT.